A selection of T cell receptor beta chains follows, all from one sample in a study of T cell repertoires in cytomegalovirus infection. One entry per CDR3 protein, called by TCRdb with MiXCR from the reads. Among about 700,000 distinct CDR3 sequences, around 35% were seen once, and the ten largest hold 15% to 20%. No cognate antigen is known for these TCRs. The sequencing here drew on cultured PBMCs, taken from culture after CMV antigen stimulation. The receptors derive from a human donor in good health (CMV status not recorded). Some clones in this sample may be carry-over from other donors' samples. The conserved cysteine and the conserved F or W are not part of the CDR3 here. D genes are given only for firm matches.

d_call,v_call,cdr3_aa
-,TRBV12-3/TRBV12-4,ASSFGGPRTTPF
TRBD1,TRBV19,ASSEDRGNSPLH
TRBD2,TRBV12-3/TRBV12-4,ASSRGGKDTQY
-,TRBV7-2,ASSLAGTTYNEQF
-,TRBV4-2,ASSQDAPVTNEKLF
TRBD2,TRBV7-9,ASSLYGRAEDEQF
TRBD1,TRBV6-2/TRBV6-3,ATSSGGTEAF
TRBD2,TRBV7-6,ASSPPGGLGYNEQF
TRBD1,TRBV7-2,ASSWTGNNSPLH
-,TRBV3-1,ASSHSGTGNTDTQY
TRBD1,TRBV10-3,AIGTGPGSPLH
-,TRBV10-3,AISGRGRIYEQY
TRBD2,TRBV20-1,SAPPIAGPDTQY
TRBD2,TRBV7-2,ASSPHTPSTTGLAGLETQY
-,TRBV5-1,ASSGAHPRGNEQF
TRBD1,TRBV27,ASRQGTTQLNNQPQH
-,TRBV10-3,AISGGDNRVGSYEQY
-,TRBV7-6,ASSLVGGRSENTIY
-,TRBV20-1,SAPRDSIYNEQF
TRBD1,TRBV7-2,ASSRDRETQY
-,TRBV20-1,SAREYGYQETQY
-,TRBV2,ASSGERQPQH
-,TRBV7-6,ASSPLWANRNDEQF
-,TRBV7-2,ASSQIDGNTIY
-,TRBV29-1,SVLQGLHNEKLF
-,TRBV7-9,ASSPRTVAKNIQY
-,TRBV5-1,ASSLRGSPGELF
-,TRBV18,ASSPRWGHERESQGDEQY
-,TRBV7-2,ASSLITGAGTGELF
-,TRBV7-2,ASSLDRIQETQY
-,TRBV7-8,ASSSWTLEGTQY
TRBD1,TRBV19,AIRTGPNENSPLH
-,TRBV7-9,ASSQIYNEQF
TRBD2,TRBV19,ASSRGASGIPDTQY
-,TRBV7-2,ASSKQMGPTDTQY
TRBD1,TRBV3-1,ASSQPGPGGEQY
TRBD2,TRBV6-1,ASTLREGYEQY
-,TRBV6-2/TRBV6-3,ASSYDQHAYNEQF
-,TRBV6-5,ASSYSTRHGETQY
TRBD2,TRBV11-2,ASSAGGGSYNEQF